Listed below are T cell receptor beta chains from one sample, sequenced in a study of human T cells and chemical hapten exposure. TCRdb passed the RACE reads through MiXCR, listing each CDR3 protein once. The repertoire holds a few hundred thousand distinct CDR3 sequences, with around 5.5% as singletons. The material was whole blood, obtained in connection with sensitization to the hapten diphenylcyclopropenone (DPC). The receptors here all came from a young woman with alopecia areata. Some clones in this sample may be carry-over from other donors' samples. Each CDR3 is given with its conserved first and last residue. D genes are given only for firm matches. A row's size may be missing; if present it is once, few, many or a size class.

V gene	J gene	clone size	D gene	CDR3 DNA	CDR3 protein
TRBV27	TRBJ2-3	-	-	TGTGCCAGCAGTTTGTGGCGATCTTTCACAGATACGCAGTATTTT	CASSLWRSFTDTQYF
TRBV4-1	TRBJ1-4	few	-	TGCGCCAGCAGCCAAGGGGCGTCAACTAATGAAAAACTGTTTTTT	CASSQGASTNEKLFF
TRBV27	TRBJ1-4	few	-	TGTGCCAGCAGTTCAGGGTGGAGGCGCGAAAAACTGTTTTTT	CASSSGWRREKLFF
TRBV6-2/TRBV6-3	TRBJ1-6	many	-	TGTGCCAGCAGGAACGCGCGAAGCGGTGTTTCACCCCTCCACTTT	CASRNARSGVSPLHF
TRBV12-3/TRBV12-4	TRBJ2-6	-	-	TGTGCCAGCTACGAGGGCGCTGGGGCCAACGTCCTGACTTTC	CASYEGAGANVLTF
TRBV6-5	TRBJ1-1	few	-	TGTGCCAGCAGCACCGGGAGAGACGTTGAAGCTTTCTTT	CASSTGRDVEAFF
TRBV27	TRBJ1-2	-	TRBD1	TGTGCCAGCAGTGTCCCGACAGGGACCTATGGCTACACCTTC	CASSVPTGTYGYTF
TRBV19	TRBJ2-7	many	TRBD1	TGTGCCAGTGGACCGACAGGGACAAGCGAGCAGTACTTC	CASGPTGTSEQYF
TRBV7-2	TRBJ1-1	-	-	TGTGCCAGCAGCTTGGTGGCAGTAGGTGAAGCTTTCTTT	CASSLVAVGEAFF
TRBV6-4	TRBJ2-3	-	-	TGTGCCAGCAGCACCGTTGGGGCCGGGGCAGATACGCAGTATTTT	CASSTVGAGADTQYF
TRBV3-1	TRBJ2-3	-	TRBD2	TGTGCCAGCAGCGACGCCTCGGGGGGGGCTGGCACAGATACGCAGTATTTT	CASSDASGGAGTDTQYF
TRBV5-1	TRBJ1-2	-	-	TGCGCCAGCCGCCTGCGGGGCGCTGATAACTATGGCTACACCTTC	CASRLRGADNYGYTF
TRBV29-1	TRBJ1-4	many	TRBD1	TGCAGCGCCCAGAGGGGGACAGAAAATGAAAAACTGTTTTTT	CSAQRGTENEKLFF
TRBV6-2/TRBV6-3	TRBJ1-2	-	-	TGTGCCAGCAGTTACTCGCTTGGCAGCGTACATGGCTACACCTTC	CASSYSLGSVHGYTF
TRBV27	TRBJ1-2	few	TRBD1	TGTGCCAGCAGTTTCGGACAGGGCAACTATGGCTACACCTTC	CASSFGQGNYGYTF
TRBV20-1	TRBJ2-3	-	TRBD2	TGCAGTGCTAGTCTAGCGGGGGGGCCAACAGATACGCAGTATTTT	CSASLAGGPTDTQYF
TRBV4-2	TRBJ2-3	-	-	TGTGCCAGCAGCCAAGAAGTACACACAGATACGCAGTATTTT	CASSQEVHTDTQYF
TRBV6-2/TRBV6-3	TRBJ2-7	many	-	TGTGCCAGCAGTCGCGATGACAGGCCCTCCTACGAGCAGTACTTC	CASSRDDRPSYEQYF
TRBV7-9	TRBJ2-7	few	TRBD2	TGTGCCAGCAGCCCTAAGGGACTAGCGGGGGAATCACCCTACGAGCAGTACTTC	CASSPKGLAGESPYEQYF
TRBV18	TRBJ1-1	many	-	TGTGCCAGCTCACCAAACAGCCTGAACACTGAAGCTTTCTTT	CASSPNSLNTEAFF
TRBV6-5	TRBJ2-6	many	-	TGTGCCAGCACCTTCGGAGGTTCTGGGGCCAACGTCCTGACTTTC	CASTFGGSGANVLTF
TRBV12-3/TRBV12-4	TRBJ2-7	many	TRBD2	TGTGCCAGCAGTTTAGCGCCGGGAGGGAACGAGCAGTACTTC	CASSLAPGGNEQYF
TRBV2	TRBJ1-1	-	TRBD1	TGTGCCAGCAGTGAAGCTAGGACAGGTGTTGAAGCTTTCTTT	CASSEARTGVEAFF
TRBV4-1	TRBJ1-1	many	-	TGCGCCAGCACCCTGGGTACAGCAGGGTCGGACACTGAAGCTTTCTTT	CASTLGTAGSDTEAFF
TRBV6-2/TRBV6-3	TRBJ2-7	-	TRBD1	TGTGCCAGCGCATACACCGGGACAGGGGAGGAGCAGTACTTC	CASAYTGTGEEQYF
TRBV6-1	TRBJ1-5	few	-	TGTGCCAGCAGGACGTTGGACGGAGATCAGCCCCAGCATTTT	CASRTLDGDQPQHF
TRBV12-3/TRBV12-4	TRBJ1-5	few	-	TGTGCCAGCAGTGCGGTCAGCAATCAGCCCCAGCATTTT	CASSAVSNQPQHF
TRBV11-2	TRBJ2-2	many	TRBD1	TGTGCAAGCAGGGGGCGTGAGACCGGGGAGCTGTTTTTT	CASRGRETGELFF
TRBV5-1	TRBJ1-1	few	-	TGCGCCAGCAGCTTTATGAAGTTGGGCACTGAAGCTTTCTTT	CASSFMKLGTEAFF
TRBV7-9	TRBJ1-5	-	TRBD1	TGTGCCAGCAGCGGCGGACAGGGGAGGCAGCCCCAGCATTTT	CASSGGQGRQPQHF
TRBV27	TRBJ1-1	many	TRBD1	TGTGCCAGCAGCCAGACAGGGGTGACTGAAGCTTTCTTT	CASSQTGVTEAFF
TRBV10-2	TRBJ2-3	-	TRBD2	TGCGCCAGCACCCTCGGTAGCGGGGGGCTGGATACGCAGTATTTT	CASTLGSGGLDTQYF